This is a list of T cell receptor beta chains from one sample in a study of CD8+ T cells in alopecia areata. Repertoires were generated with immunoSEQ multiplex PCR, while TCRdb's copy carries only in-frame clones and drops some. This table holds approximately 150,000 clones, roughly 60% found once. Sequencing used CD4+ T cells sorted from blood. The receptors here all came from a human donor in good health. Each CDR3 is given with its conserved first and last residue. D genes are given only for firm matches. Clone size is given for some rows only: seen once, a few or many times, or a class if the clone is expanded.

D: NA; V: TRBV2; J: TRBJ1-5; size: NA; CDR3: CASSAGGGSRQPQHF; DNA: TGTGCCAGCAGCGCTGGTGGGGGCTCGCGTCAGCCCCAGCATTTT
D: NA; V: TRBV6-5; J: TRBJ1-2; size: NA; CDR3: CASRSAGNYGYTF; DNA: TGTGCCAGCAGGTCAGCGGGCAACTATGGCTACACCTTC
D: TRBD1; V: TRBV19; J: TRBJ2-7; size: NA; CDR3: CASRETGTGDYEQYF; DNA: TGTGCCAGTAGAGAGACCGGGACAGGTGACTACGAGCAGTACTTC
D: NA; V: TRBV19; J: TRBJ2-7; size: NA; CDR3: CASSRSGQTAYEQYF; DNA: TGTGCCAGTAGTAGGAGCGGCCAAACCGCCTACGAGCAGTACTTC
D: NA; V: TRBV5-6; J: TRBJ1-1; size: few; CDR3: CASSQGTEEAFF; DNA: TGTGCCAGCAGCCAGGGGACGGAGGAAGCTTTCTTT
D: TRBD2; V: TRBV29-1; J: TRBJ2-7; size: few; CDR3: CSVDVGGPREQYF; DNA: TGCAGCGTTGATGTGGGAGGGCCGCGCGAGCAGTACTTC
D: NA; V: TRBV7-2; J: TRBJ1-2; size: NA; CDR3: CASSLGAGARGGYTF; DNA: TGTGCCAGCAGCTTAGGTGCAGGGGCGCGAGGTGGCTACACCTTC
D: NA; V: TRBV5-1; J: TRBJ1-5; size: once; CDR3: CASSPGGGNQPQHF; DNA: TGCGCCAGCAGCCCCGGAGGGGGGAATCAGCCCCAGCATTTT
D: TRBD1; V: TRBV28; J: TRBJ2-3; size: NA; CDR3: CASSFDRDQTDTQYF; DNA: TGTGCCAGCAGTTTTGACAGGGACCAAACAGATACGCAGTATTTT
D: TRBD1; V: TRBV29-1; J: TRBJ2-2; size: NA; CDR3: CSVATGFANTGELFF; DNA: TGCAGCGTTGCGACAGGGTTCGCGAACACCGGGGAGCTGTTTTTT
D: TRBD1; V: TRBV29-1; J: TRBJ2-7; size: once; CDR3: CSVEDRGTYEQYF; DNA: TGCAGCGTTGAGGACAGGGGAACCTACGAGCAGTACTTC
D: TRBD1; V: TRBV29-1; J: TRBJ2-7; size: NA; CDR3: CSAGTALAEQYF; DNA: TGCAGCGCAGGGACAGCTCTCGCCGAGCAGTACTTC
D: NA; V: TRBV29-1; J: TRBJ2-1; size: few; CDR3: CSVALAGTYNEQFF; DNA: TGCAGCGTCGCACTAGCCGGAACCTACAATGAGCAGTTCTTC
D: NA; V: TRBV2; J: TRBJ2-3; size: few; CDR3: CASRRVLAGDTQYF; DNA: TGTGCCAGCAGGAGGGTACTAGCTGGAGATACGCAGTATTTT
D: NA; V: TRBV30; J: TRBJ2-1; size: NA; CDR3: CAWSHGAAFEQFF; DNA: TGTGCCTGGAGCCACGGGGCAGCGTTTGAGCAGTTCTTC
D: NA; V: TRBV30; J: TRBJ2-3; size: few; CDR3: CAWSHPGIRTDTQYF; DNA: TGTGCCTGGAGTCATCCGGGGATCCGGACAGATACGCAGTATTTT
D: NA; V: TRBV21-1; J: TRBJ1-1; size: few; CDR3: CASPGAYTEAFF; DNA: TGTGCCAGCCCGGGGGCTTACACTGAAGCTTTCTTT
D: NA; V: TRBV2; J: TRBJ2-6; size: NA; CDR3: CASDSGANVLTF; DNA: TGTGCCAGCGACTCTGGGGCCAACGTCCTGACTTTC
D: TRBD1; V: TRBV2; J: TRBJ2-7; size: NA; CDR3: CARHTGTGTYEQYF; DNA: TGTGCCAGACATACCGGGACAGGGACCTACGAGCAGTACTTC
D: NA; V: TRBV29-1; J: TRBJ2-3; size: NA; CDR3: CSAPGKRSGTDTQYF; DNA: TGCAGCGCCCCTGGTAAGAGGTCGGGCACAGATACGCAGTATTTT
D: NA; V: TRBV19; J: TRBJ2-5; size: NA; CDR3: CASKRGETQYF; DNA: TGTGCCAGTAAGAGGGGAGAGACCCAGTACTTC
D: NA; V: TRBV6-5; J: TRBJ2-1; size: few; CDR3: CASTRRGRAYNEQFF; DNA: TGTGCCAGCACGAGGCGCGGTCGAGCCTACAATGAGCAGTTCTTC
D: TRBD2; V: TRBV4-1; J: TRBJ2-7; size: NA; CDR3: CASSQPTSGSKYEQYF; DNA: TGCGCCAGCAGCCAACCCACTAGCGGGAGTAAGTACGAGCAGTACTTC
D: NA; V: TRBV7-8; J: TRBJ2-5; size: few; CDR3: CASSRETQYF; DNA: TGTGCCAGCAGCCGGGAGACCCAGTACTTC
D: NA; V: TRBV18; J: TRBJ1-3; size: NA; CDR3: CATSQNSGNTIYF; DNA: TGTGCCACCAGCCAGAACTCTGGAAACACCATATATTTT
D: TRBD1; V: TRBV6-5; J: TRBJ1-2; size: NA; CDR3: CASSTGGRYGYTF; DNA: TGTGCCAGCAGTACAGGGGGACGTTATGGCTACACCTTC
D: TRBD2; V: TRBV19; J: TRBJ2-1; size: NA; CDR3: CASSRTSGRVEEQFF; DNA: TGTGCCAGTAGTAGGACTAGCGGGAGGGTAGAAGAGCAGTTCTTC